A selection of T cell receptor beta chains follows, all from one sample in a study of blood T cells in healthy people across ages. In TCRdb, the 5' RACE reads were re-called with MiXCR into one record per CDR3 protein. This sample has 1.5 million to 2 million distinct CDR3 sequences, with 28% found just once. Specimen: blood. The receptors shown here come from a woman aged 30 to 39 in good health. Both conserved end residues are part of each CDR3. A D gene is named only where the DNA matches it firmly. Part of the rows lack a size; the others show once, few, many or a class for expanded clones.

>TRBD2|TRBJ2-1|.|TRBV5-4
TGTGCCAGCAGCTATCGGCCGGGACTAGGCTCCTACAATGAGCAGTTCTTC
CASSYRPGLGSYNEQFF
>.|TRBJ1-1|.|TRBV20-1
TGCAGTGCCCAATTGAACACTGAAGCTTTCTTT
CSAQLNTEAFF
>TRBD1|TRBJ1-2|many|TRBV6-5
TGTGCCAGCAGTACCCGGGACAGCTATGGCTACACCTTC
CASSTRDSYGYTF
>.|TRBJ2-7|.|TRBV11-2
TGTGCCAGCAGCTTAGATCCCGACGGCTACGAGCAGTACTTC
CASSLDPDGYEQYF
>.|TRBJ1-6|few|TRBV30
TGTGCCTGGAGTCCAGGGGATTCACCCCTCCACTTT
CAWSPGDSPLHF
>TRBD1|TRBJ1-5|.|TRBV2
TGTGCCAGCAGTTCGGACAGGGGCCTTTCGCCCCAGCATTTT
CASSSDRGLSPQHF
>TRBD2|TRBJ2-3|.|TRBV12-3/TRBV12-4
TGTGCCAGCAGTTTGGGGCTAGCGGGACCCGCGGATACGCAGTATTTT
CASSLGLAGPADTQYF
>.|TRBJ1-5|.|TRBV12-3/TRBV12-4
TGTGCCAGCAGTAATACTGGTTTAGGTCAGCCCCAGCATTTT
CASSNTGLGQPQHF
>.|TRBJ2-3|.|TRBV5-1
TGCGCCAGCAGCCGGACGACAAGATCAGATACGCAGTATTTT
CASSRTTRSDTQYF
>TRBD2|TRBJ2-1|many|TRBV10-1
TGCGCCAGCAGTGATGGGCGACTAGCGGGAGTCAATGAGCAGTTCTTC
CASSDGRLAGVNEQFF
>.|TRBJ1-2|.|TRBV9
TGTGCCAGCAGCGTAGGGGCAGGAATCAGGGGACCCTATGGCTACACCTTC
CASSVGAGIRGPYGYTF
>TRBD2|TRBJ2-7|.|TRBV7-2
TGTGCCAGCAGCGCCTGGACTAGCGGGAGGGGTTACGAGCAGTACTTC
CASSAWTSGRGYEQYF
>TRBD1|TRBJ1-2|few|TRBV6-6
TGTGCCAGCAGTTACTCTGGACAGGCTTTTCACTATGGCTACACCTTC
CASSYSGQAFHYGYTF
>.|TRBJ2-5|many|TRBV12-3/TRBV12-4
TGTGCCAGCACTGGGGGACATAGCCAAGAGACCCAGTACTTC
CASTGGHSQETQYF
>.|TRBJ1-6|.|TRBV6-5
TGTGCCAGCAGCCATCAGGGGTCCGCGGAAACCCCCCACTTT
CASSHQGSAETPHF
>TRBD2|TRBJ2-1|once|TRBV12-3/TRBV12-4
TGTGCCAGCAGTTCGTCCCGGGGCGGGGGGGAGCAGTTCTTC
CASSSSRGGGEQFF
>.|TRBJ2-5|.|TRBV9
TGTGCCAGCAGCGTTTCCGGGTTTGAGACCCAGTACTTC
CASSVSGFETQYF
>TRBD1|TRBJ2-7|many|TRBV6-6
TGTGCCAGCAGTTACTCGCGACAGGGACGGGACGAGCAGTACTTC
CASSYSRQGRDEQYF
>.|TRBJ2-6|.|TRBV7-8
TGTGCCAGCACCCCAGGGGCTGGGGCCAACGTCCTGACTTTC
CASTPGAGANVLTF
>.|TRBJ2-4|.|TRBV24-1
TGTGCCACCAGTGCAGGGGACATTCAGTACTTC
CATSAGDIQYF
>TRBD1|TRBJ1-3|.|TRBV9
TGTGTCAGCAGCTCTACGTCAGGGACAGTCTCTGGAAACACCATATATTTT
CVSSSTSGTVSGNTIYF
>.|TRBJ2-1|.|TRBV7-2
TGTGCCAGCAGCTTAGATGCGACTAACCCTTTCTATGAGCAGTTCTTC
CASSLDATNPFYEQFF
>.|TRBJ2-3|many|TRBV7-9
TGTGCCAGCAGCCTTGGCCAGGGTACGCAGTATTTT
CASSLGQGTQYF
>.|TRBJ1-1|.|TRBV28
TGTGCCATCAGTTTTCCTCGGGCAATTGAAGCTTTCTTT
CAISFPRAIEAFF
>TRBD1|TRBJ2-7|many|TRBV5-1
TGCGCCAGCAGCTTGAGAGACAGGGTTGACGAGCAGTACTTC
CASSLRDRVDEQYF
>.|TRBJ2-3|.|TRBV7-6
TGTGCCAGCAGCTTAGTCACCGTCGTGGGCGGAGCGACAGATACGCAGGATTTT
CASSLVTVVGGATDTQDF
>.|TRBJ1-5|.|TRBV21-1
TGTGCCAGCAGCAAAAGGGACAACAATCAGTCCCAGCATTTT
CASSKRDNNQSQHF
>TRBD2|TRBJ2-3|many|TRBV20-1
TGCAGTGCGCCCGGGACTAGCGGCGCAGATACGCAGTATTTT
CSAPGTSGADTQYF
>.|TRBJ1-6|.|TRBV5-5
TGTGCCAGCAGCTCCTATGCAAATAATTCACCCCTCCACTTT
CASSSYANNSPLHF
>TRBD2|TRBJ2-1|.|TRBV5-4
TGTGCCAGCAGCTTGATCCTAGCGGGAGTTTGGGAGCAGTTCTTC
CASSLILAGVWEQFF
>TRBD1|TRBJ2-4|few|TRBV28
TGTGCCAGCAGTACTCCGGGACAGGGTTTGTTTACTAACAAAAACATTCAGTACTTC
CASSTPGQGLFTNKNIQYF
>.|TRBJ2-7|many|TRBV5-1
TGCGCCAGCAGCTTGGATCCTGGGCTAAATCGGAACGAGCAGTACTTC
CASSLDPGLNRNEQYF
>.|TRBJ2-7|.|TRBV24-1
TGTGCCACCAGTGATTTGAAGGGCAGGGAGAACCCAGGCTCCTACGAGCAGTACTTC
CATSDLKGRENPGSYEQYF
>.|TRBJ2-1|few|TRBV12-3/TRBV12-4
TGTGCCAGCAGTGTCCAGCAGGGCTCCTACAATGAGCAGTTCTTC
CASSVQQGSYNEQFF
>TRBD2|TRBJ2-3|.|TRBV5-1
TGCGCCAGCAGCTTCCGACTAGCGGGGGGCACCGCAGATACGCAGTATTTT
CASSFRLAGGTADTQYF
>.|TRBJ1-2|.|TRBV10-3
TGTGCCATCAGGGAGTCCGGGCTACTCTATGGCTACACCTTC
CAIRESGLLYGYTF
>.|TRBJ1-2|few|TRBV20-1
TGCAGTGCTTCGTCGGACAGTTATGGCTACACCTTC
CSASSDSYGYTF
>TRBD2|TRBJ2-3|.|TRBV10-3
TGTGCCATCGCACTAGCGAGCACAGATACGCAGTATTTT
CAIALASTDTQYF
>TRBD1|TRBJ2-5|few|TRBV18
TGTGCCAGCTCACCACAACAGGGGGCAGAGACCCAGTACTTC
CASSPQQGAETQYF
>TRBD1|TRBJ1-4|few|TRBV12-3/TRBV12-4
TGTGCCAGCAGTCCCGGGACAGGGTGGGAAAAACTGTTTTTT
CASSPGTGWEKLFF
>TRBD1|TRBJ1-5|.|TRBV2
TGTGCCAGCAGTCCTTCTTTAACCGGGACAGGGGGCTCTATCAATCAGCCCCAGCATTTT
CASSPSLTGTGGSINQPQHF
>.|TRBJ2-3|.|TRBV15
TGTGCCACCAGCAGAGTAGTAACAGATACGCAGTATTTT
CATSRVVTDTQYF
>TRBD2|TRBJ2-1|.|TRBV4-1
TGCGCCAGCAGCCAAGTGGGGGGACTAGCGGGGGGCTACAATGAGCAGTTCTTC
CASSQVGGLAGGYNEQFF
>.|TRBJ1-2|.|TRBV20-1
TGCAGTGCTAGAGAGGGCCACACCTTC
CSAREGHTF
>.|TRBJ2-5|few|TRBV7-2
TGTGCCAGCAGCCCGGGACCACCCAGGGCGGAGACCCAGTACTTC
CASSPGPPRAETQYF
>.|TRBJ1-1|.|TRBV24-1
TGTGCCACCAGTGAAGTAGGCACTGAAGCTTGCTTT
CATSEVGTEACF
>.|TRBJ2-1|few|TRBV7-9
TGTGCCAGCAGCCCGGACAGTACCAATGAGCAGTTCTTC
CASSPDSTNEQFF
>TRBD2|TRBJ2-5|.|TRBV7-3
TGTGCCAGCAGCTTATTTAGCGGGGGGTCCCCGGAGACCCAGTACTTC
CASSLFSGGSPETQYF
>.|TRBJ2-7|.|TRBV2
TGTGCCACCCGTCACAGGAGCTCCTACGAGCAGTACTTC
CATRHRSSYEQYF
>TRBD2|TRBJ2-7|.|TRBV5-6
TGTGCCAGCAGACCATTGGGGGGGTCCTACGAGCAGTACTTC
CASRPLGGSYEQYF
>.|TRBJ2-5|.|TRBV28
TGTGCCAGCAGCCCGAATGAGGAGACCCAGTACTTC
CASSPNEETQYF